This T cell receptor beta chain emerged from a study of blood T cell repertoires in COVID-19. Study at large: Some COVID-19 samples were acute and others convalescent; all came from the United States, Italy and Spain.

V trimming: 6 bases; J trimming: 5 bases; junction bases outside the gene matches: 7. The germline V gene encodes CDR1 MNHEY and CDR2 SMNVEV (reference sequence). This CDR3 spans 13 amino acids. The authors' processing: Scientists estimated how many nucleated cells there were by amplifying reference gene primers. Sequencing was performed with immunoSEQ multiplex PCR; in TCRdb, only in-frame clones are kept and a portion is missing. Clonal size and the V and J genes are those of that table, whereas D and trimming came from the DNA. Counted here are 300,000 to 400,000 clones, 88% occurring once; the ten biggest clones make up approximately 4%.

The receptor's source is a woman in her forties or fifties with active or convalescent COVID-19. Sequenced input: peripheral blood. The chain employs TRBV27 and TRBJ2-7, with 7 nucleotides matching TRBD1. CDR3 sequence reads: CASSRTGVHEQYF. The CDR3 nucleotides are TGTGCCAGCAGCCGTACAGGGGTCCACGAGCAGTACTTC.